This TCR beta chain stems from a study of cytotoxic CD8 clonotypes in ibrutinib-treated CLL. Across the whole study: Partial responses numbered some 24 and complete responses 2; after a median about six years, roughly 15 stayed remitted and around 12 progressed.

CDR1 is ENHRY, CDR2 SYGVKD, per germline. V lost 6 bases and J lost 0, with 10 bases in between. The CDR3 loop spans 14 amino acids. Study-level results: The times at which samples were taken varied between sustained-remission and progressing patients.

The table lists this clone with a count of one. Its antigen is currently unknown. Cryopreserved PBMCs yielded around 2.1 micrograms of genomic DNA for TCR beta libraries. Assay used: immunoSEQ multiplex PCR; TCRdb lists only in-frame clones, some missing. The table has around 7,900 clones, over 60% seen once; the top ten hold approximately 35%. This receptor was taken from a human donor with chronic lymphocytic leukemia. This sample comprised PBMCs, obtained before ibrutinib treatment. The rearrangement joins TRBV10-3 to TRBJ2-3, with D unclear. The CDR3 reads CAIRAGASTDTQYF. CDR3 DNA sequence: TGTGCCATCAGGGCAGGTGCTAGCACAGATACGCAGTATTTT.